This T cell receptor (beta chain) was retrieved from a study of blood T cells in healthy people across ages. Study-level results: Leaving the PBMCs unsorted stopped any conclusive comparison of naive versus antigen-experienced cells.

The table lists this clonotype with a few counts. Its specificity is unknown. The use of a sample-barcoded 5' primer and a J-beta primer mix characterized a second PCR of about 7 to 12 cycles. TCRdb called the 5' RACE reads again in MiXCR, with one record for every CDR3 protein. Counted here are approximately 780,000 distinct CDR3 sequences, 25% to 30% occurring once; the ten biggest clones make up about 2.9%. Between the trimmed V and J ends, which lost 1 base and 2 bases, there was a span of 12 bases. CDR1 is SGHRS, CDR2 YFSETQ, per germline. The CDR3 covers 15 residues. This sample also belongs to another study, concerning T cells of mothers and their children.

This TCR was recovered from a boy aged 5-17 years in good health. Sequenced: blood. The chain uses TRBV5-1 and TRBJ2-5; D is ambiguous. The CDR3 spells CASSLQGFAQETQYF. The CDR3 DNA sequence: TGCGCCAGCAGCTTGCAAGGGTTCGCACAAGAGACCCAGTACTTC.